Listed below are T cell receptor beta chains from one sample, sequenced in a study of cytomegalovirus exposure and HLA in healthy donors. Sequenced by immunoSEQ multiplex PCR; TCRdb stores in-frame clones only, minus some. The data show about 120,000 clones, 65% to 80% seen once. The sample taken for sequencing was PBMCs. Receptor source: a man in his thirties or forties in good health and CMV-seronegative. Each CDR3 is given with its conserved first and last residue. Each record gives: CDR3 protein, CDR3 DNA, D gene, J gene, clone size, V gene. D genes are given only for firm matches. Some rows have no size entry. The others give once, few or many, or a class for an expanded clone.

CSVGSTGAGSYEQYF,TGCAGCGTTGGGTCGACAGGGGCGGGATCCTACGAGCAGTACTTC,TRBD1,TRBJ2-7,-,TRBV29-1
CASSLDRGHYEQYF,TGTGCCAGTAGTCTAGACAGGGGGCACTACGAGCAGTACTTC,TRBD1,TRBJ2-7,-,TRBV19
CASSNHDRGTMNTEAFF,TGTGCCAGCAGCAACCATGACAGGGGAACCATGAACACTGAAGCTTTCTTT,TRBD1,TRBJ1-1,-,TRBV27
CASSWGAGGSTDTQYF,TGTGCCAGCAGCTGGGGTGCGGGAGGGAGCACAGATACGCAGTATTTT,TRBD2,TRBJ2-3,once,TRBV5-4
CASSEPASTVSYEQYF,TGTGCCAGCAGTGAACCCGCATCCACAGTCTCCTACGAGCAGTACTTC,-,TRBJ2-7,-,TRBV6-1
CSPTLNTEAFF,TGCAGTCCTACATTGAACACTGAAGCTTTCTTT,-,TRBJ1-1,once,TRBV20-1
CASSGTVNTGELFF,TGTGCCAGCAGCGGGACTGTGAACACCGGGGAGCTGTTTTTT,-,TRBJ2-2,-,TRBV9
CASSSGLRNTIYF,TGTGCCAGCAGCTCGGGACTTAGAAACACCATATATTTT,-,TRBJ1-3,few,TRBV13
CASSAGTGEIYEQYF,TGTGCCAGCAGCGCCGGGACAGGGGAGATTTACGAGCAGTACTTC,TRBD1,TRBJ2-7,-,TRBV9
CSARDTYEQYF,TGCAGTGCTAGAGATACCTACGAGCAGTACTTC,-,TRBJ2-7,-,TRBV20-1
CASSPGLAGDSHNYEQYF,TGCGCCAGCAGCCCGGGACTAGCGGGAGACTCCCATAACTACGAGCAGTACTTC,TRBD2,TRBJ2-7,-,TRBV5-1
CASSLSGGYGYTF,TGTGCCAGCAGCTTGTCAGGGGGCTATGGCTACACCTTC,TRBD1,TRBJ1-2,-,TRBV7-9
CASSVTRGVNEQFF,TGTGCCAGCAGTGTGACCAGAGGTGTCAATGAGCAGTTCTTC,-,TRBJ2-1,few,TRBV2
CASSWSGQGGQPQHF,TGTGCCAGCAGTTGGTCGGGACAGGGTGGACAGCCCCAGCATTTT,TRBD1,TRBJ1-5,few,TRBV27
CASSLNGGNTGELFF,TGTGCCAGCAGCTTGAACGGGGGGAACACCGGGGAGCTGTTTTTT,-,TRBJ2-2,once,TRBV5-5
CAWRFRGGGGYGYTF,TGTGCCTGGCGATTTAGGGGGGGAGGAGGCTATGGCTACACCTTC,-,TRBJ1-2,-,TRBV30
CASSSLAGQGAAVRWGYTF,TGTGCCAGCAGCTCCCTGGCCGGACAGGGGGCCGCCGTGAGATGGGGCTACACCTTC,TRBD1,TRBJ1-2,-,TRBV7-3
CAWSVTASYEQYF,TGTGCCTGGAGTGTAACTGCGTCCTACGAGCAGTACTTC,-,TRBJ2-7,-,TRBV30
CASSQQLNYGYTF,TGTGCCAGCAGCCAACAGTTAAACTATGGCTACACCTTC,-,TRBJ1-2,once,TRBV14
CASSLLAGGNSPLHF,TGTGCCAGCAGCTTACTGGCAGGGGGGAATTCACCCCTCCACTTT,TRBD1,TRBJ1-6,few,TRBV11-1
CASRVGSGRGDTQYF,TGTGCCAGCCGCGTTGGGAGCGGGAGAGGTGATACGCAGTATTTT,TRBD2,TRBJ2-3,-,TRBV10-3
CASSFPSSGANVLTF,TGTGCCAGCAGTTTTCCCAGCTCTGGGGCCAACGTCCTGACTTTC,-,TRBJ2-6,-,TRBV28
CSARGDQPQHF,TGCAGTGCTCGGGGTGATCAGCCCCAGCATTTT,-,TRBJ1-5,-,TRBV20-1
CASISLTGIEQYF,TGTGCCAGCATCTCCTTAACCGGGATCGAGCAGTACTTC,-,TRBJ2-7,-,TRBV6-5
CASSLEGYGYTF,TGCGCCAGCAGCTTGGAGGGGTATGGCTACACCTTC,-,TRBJ1-2,-,TRBV5-1
CASSLARWDGQPAF,TGTGCCAGCAGCTTAGCGCGGTGGGATGGACAACCGGCCTTC,-,TRBJ1-2,-,TRBV7-2
CASRPLGNYGYTF,TGTGCCAGCAGGCCCCTCGGGAACTATGGCTACACCTTC,-,TRBJ1-2,once,TRBV11-2
CASSADRVGNSPLHF,TGTGCCAGCAGCGCGGACAGGGTCGGTAATTCACCCCTCCACTTT,TRBD1,TRBJ1-6,-,TRBV5-6
CASSAGDTGELFF,TGTGCCAGTAGTGCAGGGGACACCGGGGAGCTGTTTTTT,-,TRBJ2-2,-,TRBV6-4
CASSIRGSGDSNQPQHF,TGTGCCAGTAGTATCCGTGGCAGCGGGGATAGCAATCAGCCCCAGCATTTT,-,TRBJ1-5,-,TRBV19
CASSYSQGQGGYTF,TGTGCCAGCAGTTACTCCCAGGGGCAAGGAGGCTACACCTTC,-,TRBJ1-2,few,TRBV6-5
CASSYSGGVETQYF,TGTGCCAGCAGCTACTCAGGGGGCGTAGAGACCCAGTACTTC,TRBD1,TRBJ2-5,-,TRBV7-3
CASRPGQINNSPLHF,TGCGCCAGCAGACCTGGACAGATTAATAATTCACCCCTCCACTTT,-,TRBJ1-6,-,TRBV5-1
CASSPDRGRSPLHF,TGTGCCAGCTCCCCGGACAGGGGACGGTCACCCCTCCACTTT,TRBD1,TRBJ1-6,few,TRBV28
CATSKIVTGAKSYEQYF,TGTGCCACCAGCAAAATCGTGACAGGGGCAAAATCCTACGAGCAGTACTTC,TRBD1,TRBJ2-7,-,TRBV15
CASTEVGAGGDTQYF,TGTGCCAGCACCGAGGTTGGAGCGGGAGGAGATACGCAGTATTTT,TRBD2,TRBJ2-3,-,TRBV2
CASSYSGGGSSYEQYF,TGTGCCAGCAGTTACTCAGGCGGGGGAAGCTCCTACGAGCAGTACTTC,TRBD2,TRBJ2-7,-,TRBV6-5
CASSYSETGPYEQYF,TGTGCCAGCAGTTACTCGGAGACAGGGCCCTACGAGCAGTACTTC,TRBD1,TRBJ2-7,once,TRBV6-5
CASSQDDGAGSSNQPQHF,TGCGCCAGCAGCCAAGATGATGGGGCAGGGTCTAGCAATCAGCCCCAGCATTTT,-,TRBJ1-5,once,TRBV4-1
CASSSQTGQELAFF,TGTGCCAGTAGTTCCCAGACAGGGCAAGAGTTAGCTTTCTTT,TRBD1,TRBJ1-1,few,TRBV19
CASSESGMNTEAFF,TGTGCCAGCAGTGAAAGCGGGATGAACACTGAAGCTTTCTTT,-,TRBJ1-1,-,TRBV2
CAWTLQGGYGYTF,TGTGCCTGGACCCTACAGGGGGGCTATGGCTACACCTTC,TRBD1,TRBJ1-2,-,TRBV30
CASSDPDRGVVSNQPQHF,TGTGCCAGCAGTGACCCCGACCGAGGCGTGGTTAGCAATCAGCCCCAGCATTTT,-,TRBJ1-5,-,TRBV6-1
CASSEGSGLSSYNEQFF,TGTGCCAGCAGTGAGGGGAGCGGGCTGAGCTCCTACAATGAGCAGTTCTTC,-,TRBJ2-1,-,TRBV25-1
CASRGLLRAQHF,TGTGCCAGCAGGGGACTCCTTCGGGCCCAGCATTTT,-,TRBJ1-5,-,TRBV28
CASTLAGQGARNEQFF,TGTGCCAGCACCCTGGCAGGGCAGGGGGCGAGGAATGAGCAGTTCTTC,TRBD1,TRBJ2-1,few,TRBV5-6
CASSLLSVAGGVGSNEQFF,TGTGCCAGCAGTTTGTTGAGTGTAGCGGGGGGGGTAGGGAGCAATGAGCAGTTCTTC,TRBD2,TRBJ2-1,once,TRBV27
CASRNIGGANVLTF,TGTGCCAGCAGAAATATCGGGGGTGCCAACGTCCTGACTTTC,-,TRBJ2-6,-,TRBV2
CASSYSDRGDSPLHF,TGTGCCAGCAGTTACTCGGACAGGGGAGATTCACCCCTCCACTTT,TRBD1,TRBJ1-6,once,TRBV6-5
CASRTSGKSDTQYF,TGCGCCAGCAGGACTAGCGGGAAGTCAGATACGCAGTATTTT,TRBD2,TRBJ2-3,-,TRBV5-1
CASSTDRAAFF,TGTGCCAGCAGTACTGACAGGGCCGCTTTCTTT,TRBD1,TRBJ1-1,few,TRBV2
CATTGAGPYNEQFF,TGTGCCACGACGGGAGCGGGCCCCTACAATGAGCAGTTCTTC,-,TRBJ2-1,-,TRBV25-1